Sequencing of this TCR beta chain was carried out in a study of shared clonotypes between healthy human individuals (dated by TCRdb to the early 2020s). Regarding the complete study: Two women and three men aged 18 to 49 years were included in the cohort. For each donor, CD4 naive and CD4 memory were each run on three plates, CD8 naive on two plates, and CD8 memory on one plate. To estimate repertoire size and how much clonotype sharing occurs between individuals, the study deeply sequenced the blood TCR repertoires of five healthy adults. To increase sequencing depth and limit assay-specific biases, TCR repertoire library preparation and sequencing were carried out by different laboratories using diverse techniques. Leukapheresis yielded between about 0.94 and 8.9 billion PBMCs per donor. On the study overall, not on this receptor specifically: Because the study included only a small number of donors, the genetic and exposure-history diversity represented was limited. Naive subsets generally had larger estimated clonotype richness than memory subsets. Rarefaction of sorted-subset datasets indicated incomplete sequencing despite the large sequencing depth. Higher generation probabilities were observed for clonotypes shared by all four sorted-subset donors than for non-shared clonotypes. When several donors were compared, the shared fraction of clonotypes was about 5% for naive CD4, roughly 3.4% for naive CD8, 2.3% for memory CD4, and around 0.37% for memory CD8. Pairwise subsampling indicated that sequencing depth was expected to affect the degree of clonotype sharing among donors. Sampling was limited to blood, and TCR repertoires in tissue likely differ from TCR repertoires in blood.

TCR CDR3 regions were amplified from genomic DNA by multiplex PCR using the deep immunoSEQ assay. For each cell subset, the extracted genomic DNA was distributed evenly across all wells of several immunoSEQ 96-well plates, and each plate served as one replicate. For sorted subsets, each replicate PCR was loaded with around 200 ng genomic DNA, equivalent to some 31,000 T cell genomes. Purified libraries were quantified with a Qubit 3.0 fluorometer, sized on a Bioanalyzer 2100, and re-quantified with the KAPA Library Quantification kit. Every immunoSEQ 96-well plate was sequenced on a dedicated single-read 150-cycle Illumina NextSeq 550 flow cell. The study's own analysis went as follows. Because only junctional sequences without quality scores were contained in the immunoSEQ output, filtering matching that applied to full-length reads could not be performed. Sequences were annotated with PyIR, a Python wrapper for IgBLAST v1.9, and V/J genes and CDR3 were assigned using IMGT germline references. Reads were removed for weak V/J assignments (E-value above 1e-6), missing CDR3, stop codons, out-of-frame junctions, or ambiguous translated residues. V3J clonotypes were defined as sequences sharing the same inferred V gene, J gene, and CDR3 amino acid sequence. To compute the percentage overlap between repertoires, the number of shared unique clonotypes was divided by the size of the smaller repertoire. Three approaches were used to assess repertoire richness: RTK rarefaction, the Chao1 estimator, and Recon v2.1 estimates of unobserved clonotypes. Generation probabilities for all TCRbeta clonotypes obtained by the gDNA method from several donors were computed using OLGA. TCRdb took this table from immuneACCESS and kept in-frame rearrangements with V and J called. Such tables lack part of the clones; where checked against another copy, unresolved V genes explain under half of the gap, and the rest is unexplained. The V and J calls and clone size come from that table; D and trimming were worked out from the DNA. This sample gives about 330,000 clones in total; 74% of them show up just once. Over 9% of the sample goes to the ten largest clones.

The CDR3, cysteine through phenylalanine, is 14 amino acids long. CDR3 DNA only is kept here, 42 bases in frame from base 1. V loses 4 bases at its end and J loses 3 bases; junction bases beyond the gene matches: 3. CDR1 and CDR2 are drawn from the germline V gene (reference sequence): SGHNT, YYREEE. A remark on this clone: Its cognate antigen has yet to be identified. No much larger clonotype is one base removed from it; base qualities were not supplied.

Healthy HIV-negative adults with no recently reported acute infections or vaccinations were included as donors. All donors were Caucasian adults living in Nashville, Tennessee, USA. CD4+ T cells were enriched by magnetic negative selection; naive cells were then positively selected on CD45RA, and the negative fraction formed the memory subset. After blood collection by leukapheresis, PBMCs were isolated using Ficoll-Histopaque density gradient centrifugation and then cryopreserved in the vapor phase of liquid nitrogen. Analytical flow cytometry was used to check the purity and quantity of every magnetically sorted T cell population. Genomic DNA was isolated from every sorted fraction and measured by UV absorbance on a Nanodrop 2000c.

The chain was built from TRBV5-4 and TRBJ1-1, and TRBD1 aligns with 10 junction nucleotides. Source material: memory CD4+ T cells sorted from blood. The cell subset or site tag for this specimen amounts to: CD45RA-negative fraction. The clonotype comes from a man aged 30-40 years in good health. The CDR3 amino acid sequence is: CASSQGQGHTEAFF. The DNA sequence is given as TGTGCCAGCAGCCAGGGACAGGGGCACACTGAAGCTTTCTTT.